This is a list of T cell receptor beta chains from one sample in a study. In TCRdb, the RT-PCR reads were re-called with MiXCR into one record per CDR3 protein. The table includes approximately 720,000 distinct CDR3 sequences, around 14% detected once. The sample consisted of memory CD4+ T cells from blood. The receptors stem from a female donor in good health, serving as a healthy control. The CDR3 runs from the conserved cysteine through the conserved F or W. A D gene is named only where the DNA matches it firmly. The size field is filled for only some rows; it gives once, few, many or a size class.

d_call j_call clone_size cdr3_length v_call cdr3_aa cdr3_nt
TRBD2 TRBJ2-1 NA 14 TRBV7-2 CASSLRSSGRAVIF TGTGCCAGCAGCTTAAGGAGTAGCGGGAGGGCCGTCATCTTC
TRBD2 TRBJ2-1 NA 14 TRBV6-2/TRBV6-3 CASSYSGGVDEQFF TGTGCCAGCAGTTATTCGGGAGGTGTCGATGAGCAGTTCTTC
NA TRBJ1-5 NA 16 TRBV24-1 CATSGTEAYSNQPQHF TGTGCCACCAGTGGGACGGAGGCGTATAGCAATCAGCCCCAGCATTTT
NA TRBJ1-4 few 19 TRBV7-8 CASSLDSGVFAFSDEKLFF TGTGCCAGCAGCTTAGACTCAGGGGTTTTTGCTTTCTCGGATGAAAAACTGTTTTTT
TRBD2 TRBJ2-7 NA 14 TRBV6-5 CASSYYSGSYEQYF TGTGCCAGCAGTTACTATAGCGGGAGCTACGAGCAGTACTTC
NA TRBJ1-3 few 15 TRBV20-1 CSARDPGGSGNTIYF TGCAGTGCTAGAGACCCTGGGGGCTCTGGAAACACCATATATTTT
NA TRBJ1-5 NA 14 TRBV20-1 CSAYLGGAHQPQHF TGCAGTGCTTACCTAGGAGGAGCCCATCAGCCCCAGCATTTT
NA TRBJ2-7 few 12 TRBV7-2 CASSSSAVSQYF TGTGCCAGCAGCTCGTCGGCAGTATCGCAGTACTTC
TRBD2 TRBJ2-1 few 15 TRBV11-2 CASSSPAGGINEQFF TGTGCCAGCAGCTCACCAGCGGGAGGGATTAATGAGCAGTTCTTC
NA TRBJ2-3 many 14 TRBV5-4 CASSSTEAGDTQYF TGTGCCAGCAGCTCAACAGAAGCAGGAGATACGCAGTATTTT
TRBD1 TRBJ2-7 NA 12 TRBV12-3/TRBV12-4 CASSFRDRRQYF TGTGCCAGCAGTTTCCGGGACAGGAGACAGTACTTC
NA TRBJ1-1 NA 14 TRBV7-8 CASSLRLQNTEAFF TGTGCCAGCAGCTTACGTTTGCAGAACACTGAAGCTTTCTTT
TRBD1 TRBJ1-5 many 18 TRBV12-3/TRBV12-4 CASSLRQGDRFSNQPQHF TGTGCCAGCAGTCTCCGACAGGGTGATCGGTTTAGCAATCAGCCCCAGCATTTT
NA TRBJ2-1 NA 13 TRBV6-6 CASSYGGYNEQFF TGTGCCAGCAGTTACGGGGGATACAATGAGCAGTTCTTC
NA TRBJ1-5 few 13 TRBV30 CAWRADSNQPQHF TGTGCCTGGAGGGCAGATAGCAATCAGCCCCAGCATTTT
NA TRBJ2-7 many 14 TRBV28 CASSAGTVQYEQYF TGTGCCAGCAGTGCCGGGACGGTCCAATACGAGCAGTACTTC
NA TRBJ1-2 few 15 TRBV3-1 CASSRQQGGTDGYTF TGTGCCAGCAGCCGACAACAGGGAGGGACGGATGGCTACACCTTC
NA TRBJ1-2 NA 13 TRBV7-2 CASSPQSNYGYTF TGTGCCAGCAGCCCCCAGAGTAACTATGGCTACACCTTC
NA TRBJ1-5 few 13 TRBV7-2 CASSLDPFQPQHF TGTGCCAGCAGCTTAGATCCGTTCCAGCCCCAGCATTTT
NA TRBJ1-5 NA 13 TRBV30 CAWSGGPLLAQHF TGTGCCTGGAGTGGGGGGCCTCTTTTGGCCCAGCATTTT
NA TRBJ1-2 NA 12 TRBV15 CATSRDGAAVRF TGTGCCACCAGCAGAGATGGCGCTGCCGTCCGCTTC
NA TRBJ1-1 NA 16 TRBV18 CASSPPNSRGYTEAFF TGTGCCAGCTCACCCCCAAACAGCCGGGGTTACACTGAAGCTTTCTTT
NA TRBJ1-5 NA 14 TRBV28 CASSLSLGNQPQHF TGTGCCAGCAGTTTATCTTTGGGGAATCAGCCCCAGCATTTT
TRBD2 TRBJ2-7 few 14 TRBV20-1 CSAAPGTRTYEQYF TGCAGTGCTGCCCCCGGGACTAGGACCTACGAGCAGTACTTC
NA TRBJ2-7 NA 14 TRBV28 CASSQPGRGYEQYF TGTGCCAGCAGTCAGCCCGGGAGAGGATACGAGCAGTACTTC
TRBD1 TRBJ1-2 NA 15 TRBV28 CASSLSQGEVYGYTF TGTGCCAGCAGTTTATCCCAGGGGGAAGTTTATGGCTACACCTTC
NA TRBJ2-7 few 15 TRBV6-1 CASSIRSTASYEQYF TGTGCCAGCAGTATCCGATCGACGGCCTCCTACGAGCAGTACTTC
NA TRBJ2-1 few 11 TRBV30 CACQLEIGQFF TGTGCCTGCCAACTCGAAATCGGGCAGTTCTTC
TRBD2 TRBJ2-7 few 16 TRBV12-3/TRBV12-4 CASSFLFGGRAGEQYF TGTGCCAGCAGTTTTTTGTTTGGCGGGAGGGCCGGCGAGCAGTACTTC
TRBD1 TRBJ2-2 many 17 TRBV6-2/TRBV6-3 CASTGGQGVPNTGELFF TGTGCCAGCACGGGGGGACAGGGGGTCCCGAACACCGGGGAGCTGTTTTTT
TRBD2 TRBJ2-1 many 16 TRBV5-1 CASSLEAGGGRNEQFF TGCGCCAGCAGCCTAGAAGCGGGAGGGGGTCGCAATGAGCAGTTCTTC
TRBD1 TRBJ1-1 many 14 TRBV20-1 CSASDSGGGTEAFF TGCAGTGCTAGTGATTCAGGGGGTGGCACTGAAGCTTTCTTT
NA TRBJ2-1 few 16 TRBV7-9 CASSPGWGAIPTEQFF TGTGCCAGCAGCCCGGGGTGGGGGGCTATTCCTACTGAGCAGTTCTTC
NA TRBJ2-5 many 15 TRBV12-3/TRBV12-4 CASSFNGQTGGTQYF TGTGCCAGCAGTTTCAACGGACAAACTGGGGGGACCCAGTACTTC
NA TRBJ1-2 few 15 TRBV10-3 CAISDRGREDYGYTF TGTGCCATCAGTGACAGGGGCCGGGAGGACTATGGCTACACCTTC
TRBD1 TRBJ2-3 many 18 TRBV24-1 CATSGRWTGGTSTDTQYF TGTGCCACCAGTGGACGCTGGACAGGGGGAACGAGCACAGATACGCAGTATTTT
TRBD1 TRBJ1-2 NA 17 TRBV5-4 CASSFPGQALESYGYTF TGTGCCAGCAGCTTTCCGGGACAGGCCCTGGAGAGCTATGGCTACACCTTC
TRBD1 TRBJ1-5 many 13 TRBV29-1 CSVRTGSNQPQHF TGCAGCGTGAGGACAGGGAGCAATCAGCCCCAGCATTTT
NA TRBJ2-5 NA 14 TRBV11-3 CASSSGLNQETQYF TGTGCCAGCAGCTCCGGACTGAACCAAGAGACCCAGTACTTC
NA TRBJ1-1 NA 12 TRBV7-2 CASSLDWQKAFF TGTGCCAGCAGCTTAGATTGGCAGAAAGCTTTCTTT
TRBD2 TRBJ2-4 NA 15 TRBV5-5 CASSLGLAAKNIQYF TGTGCCAGCAGCTTGGGACTAGCGGCCAAAAACATTCAGTACTTC